This T cell receptor beta chain derives from a study of T cells in Graves' hyperthyroidism and ophthalmopathy. Exclusion followed for patients with uncontrolled infection, other autoimmune disease, pregnancy or lactation. Fresh 10 ml peripheral blood yielded PBMCs. In regard to this clonotype: Antigen unknown. One end of the junction varies from germline; a read error may be responsible.

Study-wide findings and caveats: In the analysis, a 13 V-J model separated ophthalmopathy from stable hyperthyroidism.

Using RNA transcripts as the source, TCR beta CDR3 regions were amplified. An initial round of RT-PCR targeting the TCR CDR3 relied on the HTBI primer set. TCRdb re-derived calls from the multiplex PCR reads in MiXCR, one entry per CDR3 protein. Here the sample spans 330,000 or so distinct CDR3 sequences, 15% to 20% being singletons. The specimen sequenced was blood. The clonotype comes from a woman between 40 and 55 years old with Graves' ophthalmopathy.

CDR3 loop: CACSLGRKNVQYF. Written as DNA, the CDR3 is TGTGCCTGCAGCTTAGGCAGGAAAAACGTTCAGTACTTC. This sequence joins TRBV7-2 and TRBJ2-4; D unresolved. There are 13 residues in the CDR3. CDR1 and CDR2 from the germline V gene are SGHTA and FQGNSA.